Following are 18 T cell receptor beta chains from one sample sequenced in a study of graft-versus-host responses after intestinal transplantation. Repertoires were generated with immunoSEQ multiplex PCR, while TCRdb's copy carries only in-frame clones and drops some. Altogether 85,000 to 100,000 clones are present, about 93% being singletons, with the ten largest covering 0.15% to 0.2%. Which antigens these TCRs recognize remains unknown. The material sequenced was unstimulated CD4+ T cells sorted from spleen or lymph node cells, taken before intestinal transplant. The origin of the receptors is a human donor who received an intestinal transplant.

V is TRBV6-5 and J is TRBJ1-1, with D perhaps matching TRBD1 (6 bases). With 0 bases removed from V and 4 bases from J, the gap between germline ends came to 12 bases. CDR3 length: 15 residues. Germline-derived CDR1 and CDR2 are MNHEY and SVGAGI. For the CDR3, the DNA is TGTGCCAGCAGTTACTCGAACAGGGTCGGCACTGAAGCTTTCTTT. As protein: CASSYSNRVGTEAFF.

The chain combines TRBV6-1 with TRBJ1-5; no firm D call. Trimming took off 4 bases at V and 9 bases at J, with 4 bases between the two ends. This CDR3 has 10 amino acids. Germline CDR1 MNHNS, CDR2 SASEGT. The CDR3 protein is CASSGAPQHF. The CDR3 nucleotides read TGTGCCAGCAGTGGGGCGCCCCAGCATTTT.

V and J are TRBV27 and TRBJ1-1; D not certain. V was clipped by 6 bases and J by 0 bases, with 5 bases between them. Germline V CDR1 and CDR2: MNHEY, SMNVEV (reference sequence). This CDR3 region has 12 residues. CDR3 region: CASRSMNTEAFF. The CDR3 DNA follows: TGTGCCAGCAGGTCCATGAACACTGAAGCTTTCTTT.

This clone was counted a few times. The gene calls are TRBV2 and TRBJ1-6; 12 bases are shared with TRBD1. V gave up 3 bases and J gave up 6 bases; unmatched junction bases: 3. Germline lookup yields CDR1 SNHLY and CDR2 FYNNEI. The CDR3 consists of 16 residues. Here the CDR3 reads CASSEGTGGSNSPLHF. In DNA form, the CDR3 reads TGTGCCAGCAGTGAGGGGACAGGGGGCAGTAATTCACCCCTCCACTTT.

The V call is TRBV4-1, the J call TRBJ2-7; D possibly corresponds to TRBD2 (6 bases). CDR1 is MGHRA, CDR2 YSYEKL, per germline. The V end was cut by 0 bases, the J end by 1 base, with 13 bases between. CDR3 size: 16 residues. The CDR3 nucleotides are TGCGCCAGCAGCCAAGATTTCGGCGGGGTATCCTACGAGCAGTACTTC. This sequence encodes CASSQDFGGVSYEQYF.

This chain uses TRBV11-3 with TRBJ2-3, with D possibly being TRBD2 (6 bases). V lost 5 bases and J 0 bases, leaving 12 bases between the germline ends. CDR1 SGHNT and CDR2 YENEEA come from the germline V gene. The CDR3 covers 15 residues. Here the CDR3 DNA reads TGTGCCAGCAGCCGGGGGACCGCTAGCACAGATACGCAGTATTTT. Its translation is CASSRGTASTDTQYF.

The chain couples TRBV11-3 to TRBJ1-3; D is ambiguous. This CDR3 has 13 residues. V lost 1 base, J lost 4 bases, and 5 bases lay in between. Looked up from germline, CDR1 is SGHNT and CDR2 is YENEEA. The CDR3 DNA sequence: TGTGCCAGCAGCTTAGTAGCCGGAAACACCATATATTTT. This codes for CASSLVAGNTIYF.

Here the CDR3 DNA reads TGTGCCAGCAGCTTAGACCCCCTGAGCCACGAGCAGTACTTC. Its protein product is CASSLDPLSHEQYF. This chain links TRBV7-2 with TRBJ2-7; D not resolved. Deletions cut 1 base from V and 5 bases from J, with 12 bases between. From germline, CDR1 is SGHTA and CDR2 FQGNSA. This CDR3 is built from 14 residues.

The chain couples TRBV6-5 to TRBJ1-3; D not resolved. The V gene's germline CDR1 is MNHEY and CDR2 SVGAGI. V lost 5 bases and J 0 bases, leaving 8 bases between the germline ends. This CDR3 region has 14 residues. The DNA of the CDR3 is TGTGCCAGCAGTGACCGGGACTCTGGAAACACCATATATTTT. This gives the protein CASSDRDSGNTIYF.

This clone was counted only a few times. The rearrangement joins TRBV10-2 to TRBJ2-7, with 8 positions matching TRBD2. CDR1 is WSHSY and CDR2 is SAAADI in the germline V gene. This CDR3 spans 13 amino acids. V lost 6 bases, J lost 4 bases, and 5 bases stayed unmatched. The DNA for the CDR3 is TGCGCCAGCAGGCGAGCGGGAGAGTACGAGCAGTACTTC. As protein: CASRRAGEYEQYF.

The chain recombines TRBV14 with TRBJ2-1; TRBD2 is a possible D gene (6 bases). Trimming removed 4 bases from V and 0 bases from J, with 16 bases in between. This CDR3 contains 17 residues. The V gene's germline CDR1 is SGHDN and CDR2 FVKESK. The CDR3 reads CASSPFSSAHSYNEQFF. Here the CDR3 DNA reads TGTGCCAGCAGCCCATTCTCTAGCGCCCACTCCTACAATGAGCAGTTCTTC.

The rearrangement links TRBV10-2 to TRBJ2-1; 13 bases agree with TRBD2. Germline trimming cut 6 bases from V and 5 bases from J; bases unmatched to any gene: 28. CDR1 and CDR2 from the germline V gene are WSHSY and SAAADI. The CDR3 is 23 amino acids. CDR3 DNA sequence: TGCGCCAGCAGCTCGCCTACGACAAAGACTAGCGGGAGGACACGAAAACTTCACAATGAGCAGTTCTTC. Translating gives CASSSPTTKTSGRTRKLHNEQFF.

CDR3 nucleotides: TGCGCCAGCAGCTCGCGGGACTCCTCTGCGCAGTATTTT. It codes for CASSSRDSSAQYF. V usage is TRBV4-1 and J usage is TRBJ2-3; weak D call: TRBD2 (6 bases). V lost 5 bases and J 10 bases, leaving 16 bases between the germline ends. The CDR3 has 13 residues. Germline CDR1 MGHRA, CDR2 YSYEKL.

The J gene is TRBJ2-1, the V gene TRBV30, with 11 positions matching TRBD1. Per germline, CDR1 GTSNPN and CDR2 SVGIG (reference sequence). With 0 bases clipped from V and 9 bases from J, the junction kept 4 bases outside the gene matches. This CDR3 comprises 14 residues. CDR3 in DNA: TGTGCCTGGAGTGTGGACAGGGGGCAGGGTGAGCAGTTCTTC. It yields the protein CAWSVDRGQGEQFF.

The chain carries TRBV15 and TRBJ1-1, with D perhaps matching TRBD1 (5 bases). The CDR3 has 13 residues. Germline V gene lookup returns CDR1 LNHNV and CDR2 YYDKDF (reference sequence). V was cut by 7 bases and J by 4 bases, with 13 bases left in between. The CDR3, as DNA: TGTGCCACCAAGAAAGGGGTCCCCACTGAAGCTTTCTTT. Translation gives CATKKGVPTEAFF.

In DNA, the CDR3 is TGTGCCAGCAGCTTGGGCGGGACAGGGGGAAGTTACACTGAAGCTTTCTTT. It encodes CASSLGGTGGSYTEAFF. The V gene is TRBV5-4, the J gene TRBJ1-1; 11 positions agree with TRBD1. The CDR3 covers 17 residues. Germline CDR1 is SGHNT and CDR2 is YYREEE (reference sequence). V was clipped by 0 bases and J by 3 bases; unmatched bases: 7. Complete variable domain (other parts from reference TRBV5-4 and TRBJ1-1): ETGVTQSPTHLIKTRGQQVTLRCSSQSGHNTVSWYQQALGQGPQFIFQYYREEENGRGNFPPRFSGLQFPNYSSELNVNALELDDSALYLCASSLGGTGGSYTEAFFGQGTRLTVV.

V gene TRBV6-5 combines with J gene TRBJ2-7; D ambiguous. This CDR3 region has 14 residues. Germline V gene sequence: CDR1 MNHEY, CDR2 SVGAGI. V lost 5 bases and J lost 5, with 16 bases in between. The CDR3 region has the DNA TGTGCCAGCAGTGCCCCGGCAGGAAGCCACGAGCAGTACTTC. Translating gives CASSAPAGSHEQYF.

The gene calls are TRBV11-2 and TRBJ2-5; D not resolved. V dropped 1 base and J dropped 4 bases, with 13 bases sitting between them. The CDR3 consists of 15 residues. Germline values: CDR1 SGHAT, CDR2 FQNNGV. In nucleotides, the CDR3 is TGTGCCAGCAGCTTAGTGGGCAGCCCCCGAGAGACCCAGTACTTC. Its translation is CASSLVGSPRETQYF.